A single T cell receptor beta chain is shown here with its context. Patients from Seattle were sampled longitudinally, starting during active infection. This entry comes from a study of blood T cell repertoires in COVID-19. Background on the study: Specimens from acute and convalescent COVID-19 originated in the United States, Italy and Spain. T cells, B-cell-depleted T cells, or PBMCs supplied cDNA or gDNA.

Germline V gene lookup returns CDR1 LGHDT and CDR2 YNNKEL (reference sequence). CDR3 length equals 16 residues. Losses at the gene ends were 5 bases for V and 8 bases for J; bases not matched to a gene: 10. Original analysis: Estimates of nucleated cell counts were drawn from the amplification of reference gene primers. The protocol was immunoSEQ multiplex PCR, while the TCRdb copy is restricted to in-frame clones and leaves out a portion. For V, J and clone size, that table is used; D and trimming come from the DNA. The table lists about 300,000 clones, 65% to 85% of them singletons. The clonotype comes from a human donor with COVID-19, enrolled during active disease. The donor label of this sample is uncertain. Sequencing used peripheral blood. The chain joins TRBV3-1 (or the pseudogene TRBV3-2) to TRBJ1-4; 11 positions agree with TRBD1. The CDR3, as DNA: TGTGCCAGCAGCGATATTGCCGGGACAGGGGGAGAAAAACTGTTTTTT. As protein: CASSDIAGTGGEKLFF.